The clone carrying this T cell receptor (beta chain) was picked up a small number of times. Its antigen is currently unknown. This sample is part of a study of cytomegalovirus exposure and HLA in healthy donors. Overall study results and limits: Rarity held for most TCR sequences, but there were some public TCRs that occurred in many donors.

In the PCR, 60 Vbeta and 13 Jbeta primers were used. As originally analysed: The count from a later analysis was 79 million or so unique TCR beta chains, some 11 million of them shared. The data were produced by immunoSEQ multiplex PCR, yet TCRdb's version contains in-frame clones alone and is incomplete. V and J calls and clone size come straight from that table; D and trimming were deduced from the DNA. The sample comprises roughly 140,000 clones, roughly 63% of which are singletons, and around 7.1% rests with the top ten. CDR1 and CDR2 (germline): MDHEN, SYDVKM. The CDR3 covers 18 residues. V dropped 0 bases and J dropped 1; count of bases not matched to a gene: 9.

The sequence came from a woman in her fifties or sixties in good health and CMV-seropositive. The V call is TRBV28, the J call TRBJ2-4; 7 bases match TRBD1. The sample comprised PBMCs. CDR3 residues: CASSLWETFRGAKNIQYF. The DNA of the CDR3 is TGTGCCAGCAGTTTATGGGAGACGTTCAGGGGGGCCAAAAACATTCAGTACTTC.